This section outlines one T cell receptor (beta chain) sequence together with its context. Assay: immunoSEQ multiplex PCR; the TCRdb copy retains only in-frame clones and omits some. The table has 300,000 to 350,000 clones, about 93% seen once. The data are from a study of blood T cell repertoires in COVID-19. V was cut by 9 bases and J by 2 bases, with 7 bases left in between. Germline V lookup: CDR1 KGHDR, CDR2 SFDVKD. The CDR3 is made up of 12 amino acids. The material sequenced was peripheral blood. The chain joins TRBV24-1 to TRBJ2-1, with TRBD1 as a possible D gene (5 bases). The receptor comes from a woman in her twenties or thirties with COVID-19, enrolled during active disease. In DNA, the CDR3 is TGTGCCACCGAGGACACCTACAATGAGCAGTTCTTC. This gives the protein CATEDTYNEQFF.